A selection of T cell receptor beta chains follows, all from one sample in a study of spatial heterogeneity in lung cancer. From the 5' RACE reads, TCRdb called clonotypes with MiXCR, one entry per CDR3 protein. This sample has approximately 40,000 distinct CDR3 sequences, with 7.5% to 8% found just once. Sample: PBMCs, taken at surgery. The receptors originated from a male donor with early-stage non-small cell lung cancer. Both conserved end residues are part of each CDR3. D genes are given only for firm matches. The listing skips clone size in some rows; elsewhere it reads once, few, many or a size class.

>TRBV18|NA|NA|TRBJ2-7
TGTGCCAGCTCACTATCGGACTATGGGGAGCAGTACTTC
CASSLSDYGEQYF
>TRBV12-5|many|TRBD1|TRBJ1-3
TGTGCTAGTGCCCTCCAAACCTGGACAGGCCGACGTATTTCTGGAAACACCATATATTTT
CASALQTWTGRRISGNTIYF
>TRBV30|NA|NA|TRBJ1-3
TGTGCCTTGACCACAGGGACGGCTGCTGGAAACACCATATATTTT
CALTTGTAAGNTIYF
>TRBV5-1|many|NA|TRBJ2-5
TGCGCCAGCAGCTTAGGAGGGACCGATTTTGAGACCCAGTACTTC
CASSLGGTDFETQYF
>TRBV6-5|many|NA|TRBJ1-4
TGTGCCAGCAGTTACTCGATGAACGTGGGTGCTAATGAAAAACTGTTTTTT
CASSYSMNVGANEKLFF
>TRBV29-1|many|NA|TRBJ2-2
TGCAGCGCCTATGGCGGGCACACCGGGGAGCTGTTTTTT
CSAYGGHTGELFF
>TRBV5-1|many|TRBD1|TRBJ1-2
TGCGCCAGCAGCCCGAAGGGACAGTGGGGCTACACCTTC
CASSPKGQWGYTF
>TRBV12-3/TRBV12-4|many|NA|TRBJ1-1
TGTGCCAGCAGCGGGACAAGGAACACTGAAGCTTTCTTT
CASSGTRNTEAFF
>TRBV5-1|many|TRBD2|TRBJ2-1
TGCGCCAGCAGCTTGGGGGGACTAGCGGTCAATGAGCAGTTCTTC
CASSLGGLAVNEQFF
>TRBV19|many|TRBD2|TRBJ2-3
TGTGCCAGTAGTGGGACTAGCGGGGAGTATCTCACAGATACGCAGTATTTT
CASSGTSGEYLTDTQYF
>TRBV6-2/TRBV6-3|few|TRBD1|TRBJ1-2
TGTGCCAGCAGTTACTTTGGGACAGACCTTCTCTCCTATGGCTACACCTTC
CASSYFGTDLLSYGYTF
>TRBV2|many|TRBD1|TRBJ1-4
TGTGCCAGCGTATCCTGGGACAGTAATGAAAAACTGTTTTTT
CASVSWDSNEKLFF
>TRBV20-1|few|NA|TRBJ2-1
TGCAGTGCTCCTCAGGGTTACAATGAGCAGTTCTTC
CSAPQGYNEQFF
>TRBV12-3/TRBV12-4|many|TRBD1|TRBJ2-5
TGTGCCAGCACCCCGGGGGACAGGGGGGCGGAAGAGACCCAGTACTTC
CASTPGDRGAEETQYF
>TRBV27|many|NA|TRBJ1-2
TGTGCCAGCAAGGGGGAGGGAAGTGGCTACACCTTC
CASKGEGSGYTF
>TRBV12-3/TRBV12-4|many|TRBD1|TRBJ2-1
TGTGCCAGCAATTCCCAGCCGGGACAGATCAATGAGCAGTTCTTC
CASNSQPGQINEQFF
>TRBV7-2|few|NA|TRBJ1-2
TGTGCCAGCAGCTTAGATGCCGCCAGGGCTTTTGGCTACACCTTC
CASSLDAARAFGYTF
>TRBV7-9|NA|NA|TRBJ2-2
TGTGCCAGCAGCCGGGACTCCCTGGGCACCGGGGAGCTGTTTTTT
CASSRDSLGTGELFF
>TRBV10-3|many|NA|TRBJ1-4
TGTGCCATCAGTGAGTCCGGAATAACTAATGAAAAACTGTTTTTT
CAISESGITNEKLFF